This TCR beta chain is from a study of T cell responses to AZD1222 COVID-19 vaccine. Here immunoSEQ multiplex PCR was the method, and the copy in TCRdb shows in-frame clones only, minus some. The sample has more than 100,000 clones; 87% are singletons. Germline V gives CDR1 SGHTA, CDR2 FQGNSA. The CDR3 is made up of 15 amino acids. V lost 1 base and J 2 bases, leaving 9 bases between the germline ends. This chain links TRBV7-2 with TRBJ1-5, with a tentative D call TRBD1 (5 bases). The sample here was peripheral blood, taken 28 days after the second AZD1222 dose. The TCR sequence derives from an adult who received the AZD1222 COVID-19 vaccine. For the CDR3, the DNA is TGTGCCAGCAGCTTAGAGCAGGGTCGCAATCAGCCCCAGCATTTT. Translation: CASSLEQGRNQPQHF.